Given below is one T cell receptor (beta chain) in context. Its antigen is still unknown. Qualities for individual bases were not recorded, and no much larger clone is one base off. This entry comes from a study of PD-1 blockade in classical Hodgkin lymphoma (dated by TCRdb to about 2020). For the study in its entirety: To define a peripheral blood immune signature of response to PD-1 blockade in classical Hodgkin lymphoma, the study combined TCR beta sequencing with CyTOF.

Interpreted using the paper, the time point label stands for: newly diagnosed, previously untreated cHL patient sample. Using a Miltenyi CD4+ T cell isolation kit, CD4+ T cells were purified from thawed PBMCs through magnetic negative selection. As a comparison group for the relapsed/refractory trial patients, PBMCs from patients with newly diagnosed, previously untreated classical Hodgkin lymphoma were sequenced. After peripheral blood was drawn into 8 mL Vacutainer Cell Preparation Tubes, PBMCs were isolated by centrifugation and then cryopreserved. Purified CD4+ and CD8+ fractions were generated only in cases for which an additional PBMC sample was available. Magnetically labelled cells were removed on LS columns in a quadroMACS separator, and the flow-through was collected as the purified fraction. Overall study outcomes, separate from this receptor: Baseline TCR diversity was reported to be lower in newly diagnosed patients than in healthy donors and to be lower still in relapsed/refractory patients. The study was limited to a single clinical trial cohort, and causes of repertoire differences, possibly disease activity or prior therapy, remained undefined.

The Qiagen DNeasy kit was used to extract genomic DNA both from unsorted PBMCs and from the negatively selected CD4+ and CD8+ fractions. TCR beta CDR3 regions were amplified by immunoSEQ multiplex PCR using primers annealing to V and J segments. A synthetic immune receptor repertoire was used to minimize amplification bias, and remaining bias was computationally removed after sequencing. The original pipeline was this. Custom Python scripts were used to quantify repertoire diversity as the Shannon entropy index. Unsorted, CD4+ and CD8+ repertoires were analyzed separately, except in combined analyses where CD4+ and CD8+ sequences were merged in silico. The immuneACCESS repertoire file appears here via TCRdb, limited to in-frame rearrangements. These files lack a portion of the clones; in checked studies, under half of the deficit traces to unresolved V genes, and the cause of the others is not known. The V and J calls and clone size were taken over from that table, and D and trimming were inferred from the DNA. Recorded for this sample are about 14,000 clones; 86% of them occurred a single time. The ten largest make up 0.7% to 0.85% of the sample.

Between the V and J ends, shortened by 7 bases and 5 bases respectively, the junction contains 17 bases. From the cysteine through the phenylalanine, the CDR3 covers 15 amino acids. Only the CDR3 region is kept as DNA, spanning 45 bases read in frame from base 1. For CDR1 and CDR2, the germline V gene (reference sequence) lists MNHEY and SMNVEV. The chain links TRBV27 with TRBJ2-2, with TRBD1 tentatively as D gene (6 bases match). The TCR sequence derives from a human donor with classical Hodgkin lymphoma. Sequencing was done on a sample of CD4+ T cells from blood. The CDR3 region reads CASTRDRTMTGELFF. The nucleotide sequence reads TGTGCCAGCACCCGAGACAGGACCATGACCGGGGAGCTGTTTTTT.